This T cell receptor beta chain was captured in a study of CD8+CD57+ T cells in acquired aplastic anemia. The template for TCR beta VDJ and CDR3 sequence profiling was genomic DNA. Via MiXCR, TCRdb re-called the reads, giving one row per CDR3 protein. The table records 300,000 or so distinct CDR3 sequences, roughly half of them present only once. V was shortened by 6 bases and J by 6 bases, with 15 bases between the two germline ends. CDR3 length equals 13 residues. Looked up from germline, CDR1 is SNHLY and CDR2 is FYNNEI. This sequence was found in a human donor with severe aplastic anemia or a healthy control (not recorded which). The sample was sorted CD4+, CD8+, or CD8+CD57+ T cells (not recorded which) from PBMCs. This chain joins TRBV2 and TRBJ2-7; D not certain. CDR3 in amino acids: CASSVEDSGEQYF. The CDR3 nucleotides are TGTGCCAGCAGCGTTGAAGACTCGGGCGAGCAGTACTTC.